Shown below are 10 T cell receptor beta chains from a single sample sequenced in a study of response to subunit inactivated influenza vaccine. TCRdb fed the RT-PCR reads into MiXCR, producing one record per CDR3 protein. This sample yields 630,000 or so distinct CDR3 sequences, of which 15% to 19% are seen a single time; 11% belongs to the top ten. The sample was PBMCs from blood, taken 11 to 12 days after vaccination. These receptors were taken from a man in his fifties or sixties who received an inactivated influenza vaccine.

V and J are TRBV29-1 and TRBJ2-3, with D possibly TRBD2 on 5 matching bases. Germline V CDR1 and CDR2: SQVTM, ANQGSEA. The CDR3 runs to 12 residues. Trimming cost V 7 bases and J 0 bases, with 8 bases left between them. CDR3 coding DNA: TGCAGCGGGACTCCGAGCACAGATACGCAGTATTTT. This encodes CSGTPSTDTQYF.

This clonotype was detected many times. J is TRBJ2-1 and V is TRBV5-6; 7 bases fit TRBD1. Germline lookup yields CDR1 SGHDT and CDR2 YYEEEE. This CDR3 comprises 15 residues. Unmatched junction bases numbered 3, after V lost 0 bases and J lost 3 bases. For the CDR3, the DNA is TGTGCCAGCAGCTTGGGACAGGGCCTCTACAATGAGCAGTTCTTC. Residues: CASSLGQGLYNEQFF.

This clonotype was seen repeatedly, ten times or more. The V gene is TRBV20-1, the J gene TRBJ2-3; perhaps TRBD2 as D (5 bases). The CDR3 is made up of 14 amino acids. CDR1 and CDR2 (germline): DFQATT, SNEGSKA (reference sequence). Trimming shortened V by 3 bases and J by 1 base, and 11 bases separated the two germline ends. CDR3 sequence: CSARPGVGTDTQYF. Written as DNA, the CDR3 is TGCAGTGCTAGGCCCGGGGTGGGCACAGATACGCAGTATTTT.

The V gene is TRBV6-2 or TRBV6-3, the J gene TRBJ1-5, with TRBD1 matching 8 bases. With 5 bases clipped from V and 3 bases from J, the junction kept 6 bases outside the gene matches. CDR3 length: 15 residues. Germline lookup yields CDR1 MNHEY and CDR2 SVGEGT. In DNA form, the CDR3 reads TGTGCCAGCAGTCCCCTGGACAGGGACAATCAGCCCCAGCATTTT. Translation: CASSPLDRDNQPQHF.

The J gene is TRBJ1-5, the V gene TRBV6-2 or TRBV6-3; D possibly corresponds to TRBD1 (6 bases). Trimming shortened V by 2 bases and J by 4 bases, and 12 bases separated the two germline ends. CDR1 MNHEY and CDR2 SVGEGT come from the germline V gene. CDR3 size: 15 residues. CDR3 sequence reads: CASSYRGALNQPQHF. The CDR3 DNA follows: TGTGCCAGCAGTTACCGGGGGGCTTTAAATCAGCCCCAGCATTTT.

This clonotype has a handful of counts. V usage is TRBV12-3 or TRBV12-4 and J usage is TRBJ1-5; a weak D match, TRBD1 (6 bases). The CDR3 is 15 residues long. Trimming pared 5 bases from V and 6 bases from J, leaving 17 bases between. In DNA form, the CDR3 reads TGTGCCAGCAGTGGACTATCCAGGGGTTCTCAGCCCCAGCATTTT. It is translated as CASSGLSRGSQPQHF.

The chain is built from TRBV11-2 and TRBJ2-3; 7 bases fit TRBD1. The CDR3 has 13 residues. Trimming took 6 bases from V and 2 from J; bases not matched to a gene: 2. Germline assignment: CDR1 SGHAT and CDR2 FQNNGV. The DNA of the CDR3 is TGTGCCAGCAGGACAGGGTTCACAGATACGCAGTATTTT. This encodes CASRTGFTDTQYF.

This clonotype was counted many times. V gene TRBV29-1 combines with J gene TRBJ2-5; maybe TRBD2 (6 bases). Trimming shortened V by 6 bases and J by 3 bases, and 8 bases separated the two germline ends. The CDR3 has 11 amino acids. Per germline, CDR1 SQVTM and CDR2 ANQGSEA. The CDR3 coding sequence is TGCAGCGTGCGGACTAAAGAGACCCAGTACTTC. It is translated as CSVRTKETQYF.

The genes are TRBV5-1 and TRBJ1-1; D may be TRBD1 (6 bases). Trimming left V 2 bases short and J 7 bases short, with 15 bases between. Germline CDR1 reads SGHRS; CDR2 reads YFSETQ. CDR3 length: 14 amino acids. The CDR3 region is CASSFTRDMGEAFF. The CDR3 DNA is TGCGCCAGCAGCTTTACGCGGGACATGGGTGAAGCTTTCTTT.

This clonotype appeared a few times. The gene calls are TRBV6-2 or TRBV6-3 and TRBJ2-7; the D is unclear. CDR1 MNHEY and CDR2 SVGEGT come from the germline V gene. The CDR3 is 12 residues long. The V and J ends lost 6 bases and 2 bases respectively, with 8 bases between them. The CDR3 bases are TGTGCCAGCAGCCGAAACCCCTACGAGCAGTACTTC. Residues: CASSRNPYEQYF.